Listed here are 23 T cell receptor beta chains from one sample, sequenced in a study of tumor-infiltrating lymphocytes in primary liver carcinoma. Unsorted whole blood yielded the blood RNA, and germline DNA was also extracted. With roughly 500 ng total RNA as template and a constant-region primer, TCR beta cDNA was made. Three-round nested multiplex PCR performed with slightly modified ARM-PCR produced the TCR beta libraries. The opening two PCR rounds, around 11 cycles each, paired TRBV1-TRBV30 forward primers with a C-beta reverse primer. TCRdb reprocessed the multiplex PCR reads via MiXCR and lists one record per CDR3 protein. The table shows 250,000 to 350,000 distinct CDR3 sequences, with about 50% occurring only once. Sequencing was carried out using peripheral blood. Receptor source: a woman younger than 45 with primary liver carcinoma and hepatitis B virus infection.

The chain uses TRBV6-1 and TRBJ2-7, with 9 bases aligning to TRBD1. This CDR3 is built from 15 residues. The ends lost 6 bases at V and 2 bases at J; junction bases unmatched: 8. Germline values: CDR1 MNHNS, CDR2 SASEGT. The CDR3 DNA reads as TGTGCCAGCAGGCCCCACGGGACAGGGACCTACGAGCAGTACTTC. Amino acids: CASRPHGTGTYEQYF.

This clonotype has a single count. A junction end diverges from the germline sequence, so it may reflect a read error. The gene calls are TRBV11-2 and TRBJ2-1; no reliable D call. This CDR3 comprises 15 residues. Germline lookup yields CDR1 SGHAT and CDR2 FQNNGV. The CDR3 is CASSSNRVNDNEHFF. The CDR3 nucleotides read TGTGCCAGCAGCTCTAATCGTGTTAACGACAATGAGCACTTCTTC.

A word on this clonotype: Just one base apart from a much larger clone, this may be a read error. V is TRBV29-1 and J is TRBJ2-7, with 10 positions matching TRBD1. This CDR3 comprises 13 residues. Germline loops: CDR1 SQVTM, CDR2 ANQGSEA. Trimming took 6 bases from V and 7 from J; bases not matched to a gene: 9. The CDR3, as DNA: TGCAGCGTCATCGGGACAGGGGCGGGGGAGCAGTACTTC. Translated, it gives CSVIGTGAGEQYF.

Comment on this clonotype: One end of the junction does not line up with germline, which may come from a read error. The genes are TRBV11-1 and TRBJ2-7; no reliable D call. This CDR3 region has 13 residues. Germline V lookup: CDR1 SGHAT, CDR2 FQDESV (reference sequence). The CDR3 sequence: CASSLGQSSEHNF. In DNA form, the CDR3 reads TGTGCCAGCAGCTTAGGACAAAGCAGCGAGCACAACTTC.

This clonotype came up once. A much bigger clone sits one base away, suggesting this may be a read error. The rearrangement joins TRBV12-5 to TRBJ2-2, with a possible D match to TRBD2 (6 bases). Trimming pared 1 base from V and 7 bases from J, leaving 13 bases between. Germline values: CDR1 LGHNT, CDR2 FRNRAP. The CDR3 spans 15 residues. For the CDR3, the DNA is TGTGCTAGTGGTTTGGATCACGGGGGTAACGGGGAGCTGTTTTTT. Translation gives CASGLDHGGNGELFF.

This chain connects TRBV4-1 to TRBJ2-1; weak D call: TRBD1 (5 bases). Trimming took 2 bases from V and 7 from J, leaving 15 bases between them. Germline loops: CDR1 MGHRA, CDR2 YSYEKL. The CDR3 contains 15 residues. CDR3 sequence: CASSQPLGATNEQFF. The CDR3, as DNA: TGCGCCAGCAGCCAACCGCTAGGGGCAACAAATGAGCAGTTCTTC.

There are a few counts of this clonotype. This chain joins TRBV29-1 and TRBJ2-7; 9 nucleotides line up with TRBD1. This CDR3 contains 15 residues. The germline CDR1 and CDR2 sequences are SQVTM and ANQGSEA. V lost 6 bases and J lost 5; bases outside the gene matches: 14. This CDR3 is CSVLPGQGWGNEQYF. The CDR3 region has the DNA TGCAGCGTCCTTCCGGGACAGGGTTGGGGGAACGAGCAGTACTTC.

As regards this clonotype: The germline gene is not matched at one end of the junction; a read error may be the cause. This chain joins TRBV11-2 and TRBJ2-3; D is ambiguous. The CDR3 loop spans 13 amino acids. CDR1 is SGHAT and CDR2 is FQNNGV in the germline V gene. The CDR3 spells CAGSSPSTDTQYF. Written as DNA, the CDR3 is TGTGCCGGCAGCTCCCCATCGACAGATACGCAGTATTTT.

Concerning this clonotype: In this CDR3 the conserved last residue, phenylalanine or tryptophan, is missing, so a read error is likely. In DNA, the CDR3 is TGTGCCAGCAGTGACAGGGGCACCTACAATGAGCAGTTCTTA. Protein: CASSDRGTYNEQFL. V and J are TRBV6-2 or TRBV6-3 and TRBJ2-1, with 8 bases fitting TRBD1. V lost 5 bases, J lost 2 bases, and 2 bases stayed unmatched. The CDR3 runs to 14 residues. Germline V gene data show CDR1 as MNHEY and CDR2 as SVGEGT.

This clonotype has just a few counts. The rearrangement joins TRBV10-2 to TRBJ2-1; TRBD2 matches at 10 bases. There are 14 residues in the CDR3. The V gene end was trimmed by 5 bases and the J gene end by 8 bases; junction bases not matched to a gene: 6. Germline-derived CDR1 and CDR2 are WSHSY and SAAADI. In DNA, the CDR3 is TGCGCCAGCAGTTCCCTAGCGGGAGTACATGAGCAGTTCTTC. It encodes CASSSLAGVHEQFF.

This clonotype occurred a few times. For the CDR3, the DNA is TGTGCCAGCAGGGACCAATCGGGCATTCAGTACTTC. Encoded protein: CASRDQSGIQYF. The genes are TRBV7-9 and TRBJ2-4; D is unresolved. With 6 bases removed from V and 9 bases from J, the gap between germline ends came to 12 bases. CDR1 and CDR2 (germline): SEHNR, FQNEAQ (reference sequence). This CDR3 is built from 12 residues.

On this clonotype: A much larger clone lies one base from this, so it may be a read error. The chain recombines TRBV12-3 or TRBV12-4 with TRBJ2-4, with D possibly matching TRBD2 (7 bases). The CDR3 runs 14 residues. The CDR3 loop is CASSWAGAKNIRYF. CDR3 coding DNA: TGTGCCAGCAGTTGGGCGGGGGCCAAAAACATTCGGTACTTC.

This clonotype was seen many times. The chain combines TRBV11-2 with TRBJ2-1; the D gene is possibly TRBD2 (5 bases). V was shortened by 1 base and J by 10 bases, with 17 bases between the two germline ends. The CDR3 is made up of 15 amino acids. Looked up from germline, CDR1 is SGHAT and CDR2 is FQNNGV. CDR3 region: CASSLGAQVGGEQFF. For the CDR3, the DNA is TGTGCCAGCAGCTTAGGGGCGCAAGTTGGAGGAGAGCAGTTCTTC.

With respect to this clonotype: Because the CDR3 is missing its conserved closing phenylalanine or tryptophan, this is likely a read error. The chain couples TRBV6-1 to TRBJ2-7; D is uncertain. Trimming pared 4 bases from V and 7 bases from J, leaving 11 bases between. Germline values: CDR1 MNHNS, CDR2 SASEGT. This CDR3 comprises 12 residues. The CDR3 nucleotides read TGTGCCAGCAGTGGGCAGGCCACTGAGCAGTACTTA. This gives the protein CASSGQATEQYL.

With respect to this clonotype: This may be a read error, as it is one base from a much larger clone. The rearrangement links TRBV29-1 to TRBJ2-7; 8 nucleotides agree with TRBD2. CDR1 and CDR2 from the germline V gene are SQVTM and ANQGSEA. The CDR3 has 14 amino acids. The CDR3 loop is CSVEGYSGSYEHYF. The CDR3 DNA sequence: TGCAGCGTGGAAGGGTACAGCGGGAGCTACGAGCACTACTTC.

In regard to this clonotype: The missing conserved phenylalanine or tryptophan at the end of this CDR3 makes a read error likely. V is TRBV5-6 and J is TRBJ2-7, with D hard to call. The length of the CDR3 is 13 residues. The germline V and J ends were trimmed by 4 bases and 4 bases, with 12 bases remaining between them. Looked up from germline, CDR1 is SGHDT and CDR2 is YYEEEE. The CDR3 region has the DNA TGTGCCAGCAGCGGCGTCCTCGGGTACGAGCAGTACCTC. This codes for CASSGVLGYEQYL.

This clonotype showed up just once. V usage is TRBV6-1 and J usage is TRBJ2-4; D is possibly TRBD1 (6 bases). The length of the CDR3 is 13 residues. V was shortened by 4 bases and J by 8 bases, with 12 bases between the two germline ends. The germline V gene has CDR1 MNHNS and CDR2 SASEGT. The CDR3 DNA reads TGTGCCAGCAGTGTAGCAGGGGCGTACATTCAGTACTTC. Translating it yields CASSVAGAYIQYF.

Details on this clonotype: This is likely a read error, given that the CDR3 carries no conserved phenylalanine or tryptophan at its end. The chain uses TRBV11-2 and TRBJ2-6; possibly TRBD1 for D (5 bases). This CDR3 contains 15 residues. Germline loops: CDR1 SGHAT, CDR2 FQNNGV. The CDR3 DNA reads TGTGCCAGCAGCTTGGGGCGCTCTGGGGCCAACGCCCTGACTTGC. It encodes CASSLGRSGANALTC.

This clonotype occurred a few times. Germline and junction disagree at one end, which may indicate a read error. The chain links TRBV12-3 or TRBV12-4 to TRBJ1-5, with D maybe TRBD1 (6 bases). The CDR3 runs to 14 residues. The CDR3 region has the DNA TGTGCCGGCAGTCAGGGGATTAGCAATCAGCCCCAGCATTTT. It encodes CAGSQGISNQPQHF.

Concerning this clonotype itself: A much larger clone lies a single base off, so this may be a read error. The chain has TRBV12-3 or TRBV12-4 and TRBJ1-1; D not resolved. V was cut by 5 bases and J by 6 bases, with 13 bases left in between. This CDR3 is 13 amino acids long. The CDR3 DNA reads TGTGCCAGCAGTCTTGGGTGTAGGTCTGAAGCTTTCTTT. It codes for CASSLGCRSEAFF.

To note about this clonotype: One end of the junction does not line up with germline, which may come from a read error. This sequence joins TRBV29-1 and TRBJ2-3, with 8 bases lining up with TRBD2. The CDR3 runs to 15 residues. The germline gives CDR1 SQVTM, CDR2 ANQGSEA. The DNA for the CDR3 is TGCAGCGTTGAACGCTTTACTAGCGGCACAAATACGCAGTATTTT. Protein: CSVERFTSGTNTQYF.

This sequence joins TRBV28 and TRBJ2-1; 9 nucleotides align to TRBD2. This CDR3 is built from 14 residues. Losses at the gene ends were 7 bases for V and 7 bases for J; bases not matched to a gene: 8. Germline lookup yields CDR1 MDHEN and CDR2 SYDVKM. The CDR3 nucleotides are TGTGCCAGCAAAGGGCTAGCGGGATGGAATGAGCAGTTCTTC. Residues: CASKGLAGWNEQFF.

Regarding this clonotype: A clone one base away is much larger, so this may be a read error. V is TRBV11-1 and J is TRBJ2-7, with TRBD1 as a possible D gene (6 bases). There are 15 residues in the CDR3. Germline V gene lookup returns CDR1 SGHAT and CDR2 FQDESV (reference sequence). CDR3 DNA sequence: TGTGCCAACAGCTTAACTAGGGGGTTCACCTACGAGCAGTACTTC. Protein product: CANSLTRGFTYEQYF.